This T cell receptor beta chain stems from a study of identical twins (TCRdb year 2016). Context from the whole study: TCR alpha and beta repertoires from monozygotic twins, unrelated adults of various ages and cord blood were deep-sequenced to test whether fetal clonotypes persist. To rule out contamination, replicate twin experiments were performed at different times with different library preparation protocols. What the study reported, not specific to this receptor: In beta out-of-frame sequences, excess twin sharing was weaker, because having fewer shared sequences lowered the signal-to-noise ratio. Because the same donors could not be followed over many years, the conclusions depended on cross-sectional statistical analysis. Compared with coincidental sharing between unrelated individuals, out-of-frame TCR alpha sequences shared between twins had an excess of sequences with low generation probability. Out-of-frame TCR alpha sharing in monozygotic twins was systematically underestimated by recombination models, whereas sharing between unrelated individuals was in agreement with the recombination models. Zero-insertion analyses could be partly confounded by invariant T cells such as MAIT and iNKT, though diverse VJ usage argued against such confounding for most clonotypes. Fewer insertions were carried by abundant cord blood beta clonotypes; a weaker similar trend was observed in young adult naive repertoires, while no such trend was observed in memory repertoires.

The table lists this clonotype with a few counts. Its target antigen remains unknown. Per-base qualities were not stored, and no clone one base away is much larger. The method was 5' RACE. The data were produced on an Illumina HiSeq 2000. Template switching added a universal primer binding site, and the final cDNA carried a unique molecular identifier that allowed TCR cDNA molecules to be counted accurately. First-strand cDNA for TCR alpha and beta chains was synthesized from specific primers in the conserved constant-segment region. Each cDNA library was double barcoded, with a SMART-Mk sample barcode plus Illumina barcodes, to control for contamination. TruSeq adapter sequences, together with Illumina sample barcodes, were added in two successive PCR steps. The TCR alpha and beta cDNA libraries were sequenced on the Illumina HiSeq platform using custom primers. On the study's bioinformatics: MiGEC was used to process raw reads and extract unique molecular identifiers, and MiXCR was used to find CDR3 positions. Recombination models were inferred per individual with the repgenHMM and IGoR tools using an EM algorithm. Shared clonotype analysis was performed with the tcR package in R, normalizing sharing by the product of cloneset sizes. To study raw recombination without the effects of thymic and clonal selection, out-of-frame nonproductive sequences were analyzed. The public sequencing data were trimmed at Q25 with fastp and processed into clonotypes with MiXCR by TCRdb, which kept only in-frame beta chains. Entries that share a CDR3 protein sequence are merged under the most common genes and DNA. The V and J calls and clone size are TCRdb's, not the authors'. The sample table lists fewer than 500,000 distinct CDR3 sequences, roughly an eighth of them with a count of one. Together, the top ten hold approximately 0.9% of the sample.

Every donor in the study was a healthy Caucasian. Three pairs of female monozygotic twins, all aged about 18 to 30 years, made up the twin cohort. Positive isolation kits from Invitrogen were used to isolate the CD4+ and CD8+ T cell populations. The V and J ends are trimmed by 0 bases and 7 bases, leaving 11 bases between them. As encoded in the germline V gene, CDR1 is SGHRS while CDR2 is YFSETQ. From the cysteine up to the phenylalanine, the CDR3 has a length of 14 residues. The retained sequence is limited to the CDR3, 42 bases, with the frame set at the first base. These sequences were also reported in another study, on yellow fever vaccine responses in identical twins. The second investigation adds: According to the authors, in identical twins the way T cells responded to vaccination appeared partly convergent and partly personalized. The study precisely tracked vaccine-responding T cell clones in identical twins.

The chain uses TRBV5-1 and TRBJ1-5; a weak D assignment points to TRBD1 (5 bases agree). The sample taken for sequencing was CD4+ T cells sorted from blood. This TCR was sampled from a young woman in good health. The nucleotides are TGCGCCAGCAGCTTGGGACAGTCTGGCCAGCCCCAGCATTTT. Its protein product is CASSLGQSGQPQHF.